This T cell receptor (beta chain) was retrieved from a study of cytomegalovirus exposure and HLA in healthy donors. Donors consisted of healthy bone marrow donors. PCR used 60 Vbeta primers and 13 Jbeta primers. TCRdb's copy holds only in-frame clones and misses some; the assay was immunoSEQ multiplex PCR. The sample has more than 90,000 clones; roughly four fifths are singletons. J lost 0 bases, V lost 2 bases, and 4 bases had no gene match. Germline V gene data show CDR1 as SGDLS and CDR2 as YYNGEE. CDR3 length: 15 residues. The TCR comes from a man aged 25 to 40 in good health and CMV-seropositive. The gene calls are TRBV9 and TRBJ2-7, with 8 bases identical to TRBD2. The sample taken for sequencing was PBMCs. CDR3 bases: TGTGCCAGCAGCGTCAGCGGGAGCTTCTCCTACGAGCAGTACTTC. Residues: CASSVSGSFSYEQYF. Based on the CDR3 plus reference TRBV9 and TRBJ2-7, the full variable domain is DSGVTQTPKHLITATGQRVTLRCSPRSGDLSVYWYQQSLDQGLQFLIQYYNGEERAKGNILERFSAQQFPDLHSELNLSSLELGDSALYFCASSVSGSFSYEQYFGPGTRLTVT.